This T cell receptor (beta chain) comes out of a study of early T cells in non-severe SARS-CoV-2 infection. A single record per CDR3 protein comes from TCRdb applying MiXCR to the 5' RACE reads. The sample shows about 90,000 distinct CDR3 sequences, around 12% of them seen only once. Deletions cut 6 bases from V and 2 bases from J, with 13 bases between. Germline V gene sequence: CDR1 MDHEN, CDR2 SYDVKM. The CDR3 has 14 residues. The receptor comes from an adult who was a healthcare worker with PCR-confirmed SARS-CoV-2 infection or an uninfected control (not recorded which). The chain joins TRBV28 to TRBJ1-1, with TRBD1 as a possible D gene (6 bases). The sequences come from whole blood, collected at baseline. CDR3 residues: CASRTGSFNTEAFF. The CDR3 nucleotides are TGTGCCAGCAGGACAGGTAGTTTTAACACTGAAGCTTTCTTT.